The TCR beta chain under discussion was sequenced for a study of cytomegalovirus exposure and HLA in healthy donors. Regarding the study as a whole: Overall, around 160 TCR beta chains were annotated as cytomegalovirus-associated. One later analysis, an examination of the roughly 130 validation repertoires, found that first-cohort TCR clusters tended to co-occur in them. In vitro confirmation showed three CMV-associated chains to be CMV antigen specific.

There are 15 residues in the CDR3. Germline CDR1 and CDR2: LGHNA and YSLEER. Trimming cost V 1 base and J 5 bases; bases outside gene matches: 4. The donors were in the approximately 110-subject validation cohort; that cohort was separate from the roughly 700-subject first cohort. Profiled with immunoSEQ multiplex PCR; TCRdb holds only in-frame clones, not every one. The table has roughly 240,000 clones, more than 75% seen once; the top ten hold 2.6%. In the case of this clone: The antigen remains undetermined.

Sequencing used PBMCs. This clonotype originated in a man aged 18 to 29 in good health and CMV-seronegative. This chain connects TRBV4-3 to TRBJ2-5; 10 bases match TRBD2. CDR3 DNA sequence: TGCGCCAGCAGCCAAGTAGCTAGCGGGAGTGAGACCCAGTACTTC. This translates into CASSQVASGSETQYF.